The 27 T cell receptor beta chains below all came from one sample that was sequenced in a study of blood T cell repertoires in COVID-19 (dated by TCRdb to the early 2020s). The library relied on the immunoSEQ multiplex PCR assay. TCRdb carries this immuneACCESS record with in-frame sequences only. Its versions omit some clonotypes, under half of them owing to an unresolved V gene in the studies checked, with the rest unexplained. The sample table lists about 96,000 clones, about 87% of them with a count of one. The ten largest clonotypes hold around 4% of the sample. Material: peripheral blood. The receptors shown here come from a human donor with COVID-19, enrolled during active disease. The donor label of this sample is uncertain.

The chain has TRBV7-9 and TRBJ1-3; D not certain. CDR1 and CDR2 from the germline V gene are SEHNR and FQNEAQ (reference sequence). Trimming cost V 2 bases and J 1 base, with 9 bases left between them. This CDR3 comprises 15 residues. In DNA, the CDR3 is TGTGCCAGCAGCTTATGGCAAAAGTCTGGAAACACCATATATTTT. It encodes CASSLWQKSGNTIYF.

The V call is TRBV6-6, the J call TRBJ1-2, with 8 positions matching TRBD1. The junction had 8 bases not matched to a gene; V was cut back by 7 bases and J by 10 bases. The length of the CDR3 is 12 residues. Germline V gives CDR1 MNHNY, CDR2 SVGAGI (reference sequence). CDR3 nucleotides: TGTGCCAGCACCCCCGGACAGGGACACTACACCTTC. This translates into CASTPGQGHYTF.

The gene calls are TRBV27 and TRBJ2-1, with a possible D match to TRBD2 (6 bases). Germline CDR1 and CDR2: MNHEY and SMNVEV (reference sequence). The CDR3 is made up of 14 amino acids. V was shortened by 8 bases and J by 9 bases, with 20 bases between the two germline ends. CDR3 residues: CASGRRDLSIEQFF. In DNA, the CDR3 is TGTGCCAGCGGACGCAGGGACTTGAGCATTGAGCAGTTCTTC.

This chain links TRBV7-2 with TRBJ2-5, with D perhaps matching TRBD2 (7 bases). Per the germline V gene, CDR1 is SGHTA and CDR2 is FQGNSA. The length of the CDR3 is 15 residues. V lost 0 bases to trimming and J lost 4 bases, with 12 bases between them. CDR3 residues: CASSLAGGAGETQYF. The CDR3, as DNA: TGTGCCAGCAGCTTAGCGGGGGGGGCCGGAGAGACCCAGTACTTC.

This chain connects TRBV19 to TRBJ1-5; D is unresolved. Germline V gives CDR1 LNHDA, CDR2 SQIVND (reference sequence). V was shortened by 4 bases and J by 4 bases, with 11 bases between the two germline ends. The CDR3 length is 14 residues. As DNA, the CDR3 is TGTGCCAGTAGTAAGGCACAGAGTAATCAGCCCCAGCATTTT. Encoded protein: CASSKAQSNQPQHF.

V usage is TRBV3-1 (or the pseudogene TRBV3-2) and J usage is TRBJ2-1; TRBD1 agrees at 7 bases. Germline assignment: CDR1 LGHDT and CDR2 YNNKEL (reference sequence). V gave up 0 bases and J gave up 5 bases; unmatched junction bases: 4. The CDR3 sequence is 15 residues long. The CDR3: CASSQDSQGDNEQFF. DNA for the CDR3: TGTGCCAGCAGCCAAGATAGTCAGGGGGACAATGAGCAGTTCTTC.

This clone has a single count. V and J are TRBV18 and TRBJ2-5; 8 nucleotides match TRBD1. CDR1 is KGHSH and CDR2 is LQKENI in the germline V gene. CDR3 size: 14 residues. V was pared by 4 bases and J by 5 bases, with 6 bases of the junction left unmatched. The CDR3 protein is CASSRQGAEETQYF. In DNA, the CDR3 is TGTGCCAGCTCACGCCAGGGGGCAGAGGAGACCCAGTACTTC.

The chain couples TRBV6-2 or TRBV6-3 to TRBJ1-3; D remains unclear. CDR1 is MNHEY and CDR2 is SVGEGT in the germline V gene. CDR3 length equals 16 residues. V shed 0 bases and J shed 0 bases, with 9 bases lying between them. CDR3 DNA sequence: TGTGCCAGCAGTTACTCGGGCAGATACTCTGGAAACACCATATATTTT. Translated, it gives CASSYSGRYSGNTIYF.

The chain uses TRBV7-2 and TRBJ2-7; 9 positions agree with TRBD1. CDR3 length: 15 amino acids. The V gene end was trimmed by 2 bases and the J gene end by 4 bases; junction bases not matched to a gene: 6. Germline-derived CDR1 and CDR2 are SGHTA and FQGNSA. The CDR3 nucleotides are TGTGCCAGCAGCTTATTGGGACAGGGTTTTTACGAGCAGTACTTC. Translation gives CASSLLGQGFYEQYF. Supplemented by reference TRBV7-2 and TRBJ2-7, the full variable domain reads GAGVSQSPSNKVTEKGKDVELRCDPISGHTALYWYRQSLGQGLEFLIYFQGNSAPDKSGLPSDRFSAERTGGSVSTLTIQRTQQEDSAVYLCASSLLGQGFYEQYFGPGTRLTVT.

This chain uses TRBV19 with TRBJ1-1; the D is unclear. V was pared by 2 bases and J by 7 bases, with 5 bases between. Germline lookup yields CDR1 LNHDA and CDR2 SQIVND (reference sequence). The CDR3 contains 11 residues. The CDR3 DNA follows: TGTGCCAGTAGTATAAGCATTGAAGCTTTCTTT. It specifies CASSISIEAFF.

The chain uses TRBV5-4 and TRBJ2-5; 10 bases align to TRBD2. Germline CDR1 and CDR2: SGHNT and YYREEE (reference sequence). With 0 bases clipped from V and 5 bases from J, the junction kept 13 bases outside the gene matches. This CDR3 contains 18 residues. The CDR3: CASSLGGASGGAIETQYF. In DNA, the CDR3 is TGTGCCAGCAGCTTGGGAGGGGCCAGCGGGGGGGCGATTGAGACCCAGTACTTC.

This chain links TRBV5-1 with TRBJ2-5; D might be TRBD2 (7 bases). The CDR3 sequence is 15 residues long. V was clipped by 4 bases and J by 3 bases, with 16 bases between them. Germline V gives CDR1 SGHRS, CDR2 YFSETQ. DNA for the CDR3: TGCGCCAGCAGCACAAGGGGGGGCCTCGAAGAGACCCAGTACTTC. This translates into CASSTRGGLEETQYF.

This sequence joins TRBV3-1 (or the pseudogene TRBV3-2) and TRBJ1-1, with 12 bases aligning to TRBD1. The V gene end was trimmed by 1 base and the J gene end by 4 bases; junction bases not matched to a gene: 7. Germline values: CDR1 LGHDT, CDR2 YNNKEL (reference sequence). The CDR3 consists of 17 residues. CDR3 protein: CASSQAGTGGFGTEAFF. Written as DNA, the CDR3 is TGTGCCAGCAGCCAAGCAGGGACAGGGGGCTTCGGCACTGAAGCTTTCTTT.

V and J are TRBV6-2 or TRBV6-3 and TRBJ1-4; the D gene is possibly TRBD1 (5 bases). V shed 2 bases and J shed 4 bases, with 17 bases lying between them. Per the germline V gene, CDR1 is MNHEY and CDR2 is SVGEGT. CDR3 length: 17 residues. This CDR3 reads CASSYHRRGEDNEKLFF. CDR3 in DNA: TGTGCCAGCAGTTACCATCGGCGGGGGGAGGATAATGAAAAACTGTTTTTT.

This chain connects TRBV6-4 to TRBJ1-2; the match to TRBD1 covers 8 bases. Germline CDR1 reads MRHNA; CDR2 reads SNTAGT. This CDR3 is built from 16 residues. V trimming: 4 bases; J trimming: 6 bases; junction bases outside the gene matches: 13. DNA of the CDR3: TGTGCCAGCAGTGCAATGACAGGGGTTCACCTAGATGGCTACACCTTC. It specifies CASSAMTGVHLDGYTF.

V and J are TRBV27 and TRBJ2-3; 9 bases are shared with TRBD2. The germline V gene encodes CDR1 MNHEY and CDR2 SMNVEV (reference sequence). With 5 bases clipped from V and 8 bases from J, the junction kept 8 bases outside the gene matches. The CDR3 has 14 amino acids. The CDR3 is CASSTSGFAGTQYF. CDR3 bases: TGTGCCAGCAGTACTAGCGGGTTTGCAGGTACGCAGTATTTT.

The chain combines TRBV27 with TRBJ2-1, with D perhaps matching TRBD2 (5 bases). The CDR3 runs to 17 residues. Germline CDR1 and CDR2: MNHEY and SMNVEV (reference sequence). Trimming shortened V by 8 bases and J by 1 base, and 21 bases separated the two germline ends. The CDR3 loop is CASRSSLRGSSYNEQFF. The CDR3 DNA reads TGTGCCAGCCGCTCCTCCCTGCGCGGGTCTTCCTACAATGAGCAGTTCTTC.

The V call is TRBV3-1 (or the pseudogene TRBV3-2), the J call TRBJ2-7; D is perhaps TRBD2 (6 bases). Trimming took 1 base from V and 3 from J, leaving 13 bases between them. This CDR3 is built from 15 residues. Germline CDR1 LGHDT, CDR2 YNNKEL (reference sequence). CDR3 sequence: CASSQGPGLNYEQYF. Written as DNA, the CDR3 is TGTGCCAGCAGCCAAGGCCCCGGACTAAACTACGAGCAGTACTTC.

A few counts support this clone. The V call is TRBV7-2, the J call TRBJ1-1; D is ambiguous. Looked up from germline, CDR1 is SGHTA and CDR2 is FQGNSA. With 0 bases removed from V and 3 bases from J, the gap between germline ends came to 8 bases. This CDR3 is 14 amino acids long. The CDR3 DNA reads TGTGCCAGCAGCTTAGCGGTTACGGACACTGAAGCTTTCTTT. Protein: CASSLAVTDTEAFF.

On this clone: The sample contains more than one DNA sequence encoding this CDR3. The rearrangement joins TRBV24-1 to TRBJ2-3; 7 positions agree with TRBD1. Unmatched junction bases numbered 3, after V lost 4 bases and J lost 3 bases. The CDR3 is made up of 14 amino acids. Per germline, CDR1 KGHDR and CDR2 SFDVKD. The CDR3: CATSDPRGTDTQYF. The DNA of the CDR3 is TGTGCCACCAGTGACCCCAGGGGGACAGATACGCAGTATTTT.

The chain is built from TRBV30 and TRBJ2-4; weak D call: TRBD1 (5 bases). The ends were cut back, 0 bases at V and 3 bases at J, with 9 bases in the middle. This CDR3 has 14 residues. Per the germline V gene, CDR1 is GTSNPN and CDR2 is SVGIG (reference sequence). CDR3 residues: CAWSVVQVKNIQYF. CDR3 bases: TGTGCCTGGAGTGTAGTACAGGTCAAAAACATTCAGTACTTC.

The V gene is TRBV5-4, the J gene TRBJ2-7; 9 nucleotides line up with TRBD1. V dropped 4 bases and J dropped 2; count of bases not matched to a gene: 7. CDR1 is SGHNT, CDR2 YYREEE, per germline (reference sequence). The CDR3 extends over 15 amino acids. The CDR3 DNA sequence: TGTGCCAGCAGCGCAGGGACAGGGATGGCCTACGAGCAGTACTTC. Protein: CASSAGTGMAYEQYF.

V is TRBV2 and J is TRBJ1-3, with 9 bases that match TRBD1. The CDR3 spans 18 residues. V was pared by 6 bases and J by 11 bases, with 23 bases of the junction left unmatched. Germline V gene lookup returns CDR1 SNHLY and CDR2 FYNNEI. The DNA of the CDR3 is TGTGCCAGCAGCCCCGGGACAGGGAGGATTGGGATCCACCCGGCCATATATTTT. This gives the protein CASSPGTGRIGIHPAIYF.

The genes are TRBV5-6 and TRBJ1-1; D is perhaps TRBD1 (5 bases). V lost 0 bases to trimming and J lost 1 base, with 13 bases between them. The CDR3 contains 16 residues. Germline V gene lookup returns CDR1 SGHDT and CDR2 YYEEEE. CDR3 coding DNA: TGTGCCAGCAGCTTGGAAGGGTGGCAGGGGAACACTGAAGCTTTCTTT. Amino acids: CASSLEGWQGNTEAFF.

This chain connects TRBV3-1 (or the pseudogene TRBV3-2) to TRBJ2-1, with TRBD2 as a possible D gene (6 bases). Germline loops: CDR1 LGHDT, CDR2 YNNKEL (reference sequence). The CDR3 is 15 residues long. The germline V and J ends were trimmed by 4 bases and 5 bases, with 15 bases remaining between them. CDR3 sequence: CASSPQAGGNNEQFF. Here the CDR3 DNA reads TGTGCCAGCAGCCCACAAGCGGGCGGTAACAATGAGCAGTTCTTC.

The chain uses TRBV30 and TRBJ1-5; TRBD1 is a possible D gene (5 bases). The V and J ends lost 0 bases and 6 bases respectively, with 12 bases between them. Germline CDR1 and CDR2: GTSNPN and SVGIG (reference sequence). The CDR3 is 14 residues long. This chain's CDR3 is CAWSVHQGGQPQHF. Here the CDR3 DNA reads TGTGCCTGGAGTGTACACCAGGGCGGTCAGCCCCAGCATTTT.

This clone came up many times. V usage is TRBV2 and J usage is TRBJ1-6; maybe TRBD1 (5 bases). The CDR3 length is 14 residues. V was trimmed by 2 bases and J by 8 bases, leaving 10 bases between them. Germline loops: CDR1 SNHLY, CDR2 FYNNEI. CDR3 residues: CASSERRVDSPLHF. The DNA of the CDR3 is TGTGCCAGCAGTGAACGCAGGGTAGATTCACCCCTCCACTTT.